One sample yielded the 11 T cell receptor beta chains listed below, sequenced in a study of shared clonotypes between healthy human individuals. Using immunoSEQ multiplex PCR, the repertoire was profiled, and TCRdb retains in-frame clones only, with some absent. The sample carries about 1,500,000 clones, about 96% recorded once. The sample comprised naive CD4+ T cells sorted from blood. Subset here: CD45RA+ positively selected. These receptors were taken from a man aged 25 to 40 in good health.

The gene calls are TRBV5-8 and TRBJ1-5, with 8 bases lining up with TRBD1. Germline V lookup: CDR1 SGHTS, CDR2 YDEGEE. The CDR3 spans 16 residues. Trimming removed 0 bases from V and 3 bases from J; junction bases left unmatched: 5. CDR3 loop: CASSLGDRFSNQPQHF. In DNA, the CDR3 is TGTGCCAGCAGCTTGGGGGACAGGTTCTCCAATCAGCCCCAGCATTTT.

V is TRBV5-1 and J is TRBJ2-6; 11 nucleotides align to TRBD1. CDR3 length: 17 amino acids. Germline assignment: CDR1 SGHRS and CDR2 YFSETQ. The ends lost 4 bases at V and 4 bases at J; junction bases unmatched: 7. The CDR3 protein is CASSRGQGAPGANVLTF. CDR3 bases: TGCGCCAGCAGCAGAGGACAGGGGGCGCCAGGGGCCAACGTCCTGACTTTC. Looking up the rest from reference TRBV5-1 and TRBJ2-6 gives the full variable domain: KAGVTQTPRYLIKTRGQQVTLSCSPISGHRSVSWYQQTPGQGLQFLFEYFSETQRNKGNFPGRFSGRQFSNSRSEMNVSTLELGDSALYLCASSRGQGAPGANVLTFGAGSRLTVL.

The chain is built from TRBV5-5 and TRBJ2-7; D might be TRBD1 (5 bases). The CDR3 is 13 residues long. CDR1 and CDR2 (germline): SGHKS, YYEKEE (reference sequence). Trimming stripped 4 bases from V and 3 bases from J, with 11 bases between. The DNA of the CDR3 is TGTGCCAGCAGCCCTCCCCAGGGCTACGAGCAGTACTTC. Its translation: CASSPPQGYEQYF.

The rearrangement uses TRBV5-1 and TRBJ1-5; 8 positions match TRBD1. The CDR3 is 16 amino acids. The germline V gene encodes CDR1 SGHRS and CDR2 YFSETQ. V lost 2 bases and J lost 1; bases outside the gene matches: 5. DNA of the CDR3: TGCGCCAGCAGCTTTGGACAGGGTGGAAGCAATCAGCCCCAGCATTTT. Translation: CASSFGQGGSNQPQHF.

This clone occurred once. The chain joins TRBV5-6 to TRBJ1-2; D unclear. The CDR3 spans 14 residues. CDR1 and CDR2 from the germline V gene are SGHDT and YYEEEE. V was clipped by 4 bases and J by 5 bases, with 15 bases between them. CDR3 protein: CASSPPRSGYGYTF. DNA for the CDR3: TGTGCCAGCAGCCCCCCCCGGTCCGGGTATGGCTACACCTTC.

The chain employs TRBV5-5 and TRBJ2-1; D possibly uses TRBD1 or TRBD2 (5 bases each). Germline values: CDR1 SGHKS, CDR2 YYEKEE (reference sequence). This CDR3 region has 13 residues. V shed 4 bases and J shed 5 bases, with 10 bases lying between them. The CDR3 spells CASSQGPHNEQFF. The CDR3 nucleotides read TGTGCCAGCAGCCAGGGACCCCACAATGAGCAGTTCTTC.

The V and J genes are TRBV7-2 and TRBJ2-5, with 8 bases identical to TRBD1. Germline V gene data show CDR1 as SGHTA and CDR2 as FQGNSA. This CDR3 spans 15 amino acids. V lost 5 bases to trimming and J lost 4 bases; unmatched junction nucleotides: 9. DNA for the CDR3: TGTGCCAGCAGCCATCCAGACAGGGGTGGAGAGACCCAGTACTTC. This gives the protein CASSHPDRGGETQYF. Full variable domain (remainder filled in from reference TRBV7-2 and TRBJ2-5): GAGVSQSPSNKVTEKGKDVELRCDPISGHTALYWYRQSLGQGLEFLIYFQGNSAPDKSGLPSDRFSAERTGGSVSTLTIQRTQQEDSAVYLCASSHPDRGGETQYFGPGTRLLVL.

Only one count was recorded for this clone. The rearrangement uses TRBV18 and TRBJ2-4; D is ambiguous. The CDR3 spans 15 residues. In germline, CDR1 is KGHSH, CDR2 LQKENI. Deletions cut 3 bases from V and 0 bases from J, with 9 bases between. The CDR3 protein is CASSPDAVAKNIQYF. As DNA, the CDR3 is TGTGCCAGCTCACCTGACGCGGTAGCCAAAAACATTCAGTACTTC. Filled out from reference TRBV18 and TRBJ2-4, the complete variable domain reads NAGVMQNPRHLVRRRGQEARLRCSPMKGHSHVYWYRQLPEEGLKFMVYLQKENIIDESGMPKERFSAEFPKEGPSILRIQQVVRGDSAAYFCASSPDAVAKNIQYFGAGTRLSVL.

The chain recombines TRBV14 with TRBJ2-3; 10 positions match TRBD2. V was clipped by 1 base and J by 2 bases; unmatched bases: 9. Germline V gene sequence: CDR1 SGHDN, CDR2 FVKESK. The CDR3 is 18 amino acids. CDR3 in amino acids: CASSQVKSSGRVTDTQYF. CDR3 DNA: TGTGCCAGCAGCCAAGTGAAGTCTAGCGGGAGAGTCACAGATACGCAGTATTTT. The complete variable domain, with remaining parts taken from reference TRBV14 and TRBJ2-3, reads EAGVTQFPSHSVIEKGQTVTLRCDPISGHDNLYWYRRVMGKEIKFLLHFVKESKQDESGMPNNRFLAERTGGTYSTLKVQPAELEDSGVYFCASSQVKSSGRVTDTQYFGPGTRLTVL.

This sequence joins TRBV5-5 and TRBJ2-7; TRBD1 matches at 8 bases. This CDR3 has 13 residues. The trim removed 5 bases at V and 3 bases at J, leaving 4 bases unmatched. Germline assignment: CDR1 SGHKS and CDR2 YYEKEE (reference sequence). The CDR3 region has the DNA TGTGCCAGCAGGCAGACAGGGGACTACGAGCAGTACTTC. The encoded protein is CASRQTGDYEQYF.

CDR3 DNA: TGTGCCAGCAGCCCGCGACTAGCGAACACCGGGGAGCTGTTTTTT. Its protein product is CASSPRLANTGELFF. The chain joins TRBV11-3 to TRBJ2-2; D perhaps matches TRBD2 (6 bases). Germline-derived CDR1 and CDR2 are SGHNT and YENEEA. CDR3 length: 15 amino acids. Trimming cost V 5 bases and J 0 bases, with 10 bases left between them.